These T cell receptor beta chains were read from a single sample in a study of cytomegalovirus exposure and HLA in healthy donors. The assay was immunoSEQ multiplex PCR, and TCRdb's table has in-frame clones only and misses some. Here the sample spans around 100,000 clones, 66% being singletons. The sample comprised PBMCs. These TCRs come from a woman between 50 and 59 years old in good health and CMV-seronegative. Both conserved end residues are trimmed from each CDR3. Fields, in order: J gene, V gene, CDR3 protein.

TRBJ2-7	TRBV4-1	ASSQGKHKRGQARYEQY
TRBJ2-5	TRBV7-2	ASSLSGRVETQY
TRBJ1-6	TRBV4-2	ASSQGTTPLH
TRBJ2-1	TRBV7-9	ASSLIIAGVYSYNEQF
TRBJ1-2	TRBV7-2	ASSLGSRNGYT
TRBJ2-7	TRBV5-8	ASSGGDRGFFEQY
TRBJ2-3	TRBV6-5	ASRPQGGSTDTQY
TRBJ1-5	TRBV6-1	ASNNRGNQPQH
TRBJ1-2	TRBV18	ASSPLRAGKTNYGYT
TRBJ2-2	TRBV19	ASSTRQGWTGELF
TRBJ1-2	TRBV5-4	ASSLGQGPSDYGYT
TRBJ2-7	TRBV28	ASREGLAGNSYEQY
TRBJ1-2	TRBV29-1	SVGAGNYGYT
TRBJ2-1	TRBV11-2	ASSRTTSGGNEQF
TRBJ1-6	TRBV19	ASSIIPGQGAKSPLH